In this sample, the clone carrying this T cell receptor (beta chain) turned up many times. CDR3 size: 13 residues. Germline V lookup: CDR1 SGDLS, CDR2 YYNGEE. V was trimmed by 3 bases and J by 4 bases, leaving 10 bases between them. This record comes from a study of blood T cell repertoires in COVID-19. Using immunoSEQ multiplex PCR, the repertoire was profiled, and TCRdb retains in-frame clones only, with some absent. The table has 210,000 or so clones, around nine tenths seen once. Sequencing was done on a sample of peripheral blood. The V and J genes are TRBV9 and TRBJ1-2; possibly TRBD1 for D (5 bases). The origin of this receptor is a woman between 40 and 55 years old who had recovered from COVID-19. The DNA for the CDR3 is TGTGCCAGCAGCGATACAGGATTCTATGGCTACACCTTC. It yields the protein CASSDTGFYGYTF.